The clone carrying this T cell receptor (beta chain) appeared a few times. The entry originates in a study of blood T cell repertoires in COVID-19. Study context: Samples of COVID-19 (acute and convalescent) were obtained from the United States, Italy and Spain. The cDNA or gDNA used as material had been derived from T cells, B-cell-depleted T cells, or PBMCs.

Some clones are missing from TCRdb's copy, which holds only in-frame ones; the method was immunoSEQ multiplex PCR. The sample holds fewer than 120,000 clones, about 72% seen once. Trimming left V 4 bases short and J 10 bases short, with 16 bases between. This CDR3 region has 13 residues. Input material: peripheral blood. This chain connects TRBV12-3 or TRBV12-4 to TRBJ1-1; D is possibly TRBD1 (5 bases). This receptor was obtained from a woman aged 55-69 years with acute or convalescent COVID-19. CDR3 DNA sequence: TGTGCCAGCAGTTCCGCGGCAGGGCCCGTAGCTTTCTTT. Residues: CASSSAAGPVAFF.